One and the same sample provided the 27 T cell receptor beta chains below, sequenced in a study of patients with pleural tuberculosis. TCRdb processed the reads anew with MiXCR; each CDR3 protein has one entry. This sample has 25,000 to 35,000 distinct CDR3 sequences, with under 20% found just once. Sequenced sample: peripheral blood. The receptors were gathered from a human donor with pleural tuberculosis.

This clonotype appeared many times. The chain carries TRBV5-1 and TRBJ1-1; D is ambiguous. CDR1 and CDR2 from the germline V gene are SGHRS and YFSETQ. The CDR3 totals 13 residues. Trimming removed 2 bases from V and 5 bases from J, with 10 bases in between. CDR3 sequence (DNA): TGCGCCAGCAGCTTTTTTGGAAGGACTGAAGCTTTCTTT. It yields the protein CASSFFGRTEAFF.

This clonotype was detected ten times or more. The J gene is TRBJ1-1, the V gene TRBV20-1; D unclear. The CDR3 runs 12 residues. V was clipped by 6 bases and J by 2 bases, with 10 bases between them. CDR1 DFQATT and CDR2 SNEGSKA come from the germline V gene (reference sequence). CDR3 sequence (DNA): TGCAGTGCGCACCGGCCAAACACTGAAGCTTTCTTT. It yields the protein CSAHRPNTEAFF.

This clonotype showed up just once. Because the CDR3 is missing its conserved closing phenylalanine or tryptophan, this is likely a read error. The DNA is omitted, as the CDR3 cannot be located on it reliably, and the CDR3 follows TCRdb's listing. J is TRBJ1-2 and V is TRBV7-9. Looked up from germline, CDR1 is SEHNR and CDR2 is FQNEAQ (reference sequence). The CDR3 region is 15 residues in length, termini included. The CDR3 loop reads CASSQAMAATSGNTS.

Concerning this clonotype itself: This is likely a read error, given that the CDR3 carries no conserved phenylalanine or tryptophan at its end. The genes are TRBV15 and TRBJ1-2; unclear D gene. The CDR3 contains 15 residues. CDR1 and CDR2 (germline): LNHNV, YYDKDF (reference sequence). The CDR3 loop reads CATSRDRGEGYCYTL. The CDR3 region has the DNA TGTGCCACCAGCAGGGATCGCGGGGAAGGCTATTGCTACACCCTC.

This clonotype was picked up many times. The chain couples TRBV4-2 to TRBJ2-3; 12 bases are shared with TRBD2. Germline CDR1 LGHNA, CDR2 YNFKEQ. The CDR3 runs 18 residues. V lost 1 base, J lost 2 bases, and 7 bases stayed unmatched. The CDR3 loop is CASSQVASGRALTDTQYF. The CDR3 coding sequence is TGTGCCAGCAGCCAAGTGGCTAGCGGGAGGGCCCTCACAGATACGCAGTATTTT.

This clonotype has just one count. The CDR3 end shows no conserved phenylalanine or tryptophan, and so a read error is likely. Here the CDR3 DNA reads TGTGCCATCAGTGGGTCAAGGGAGTCCCAGTACCTC. Its protein is CAISGSRESQYL. The V gene is TRBV10-3, the J gene TRBJ2-5, with a possible D match to TRBD2 (5 bases). V was clipped by 4 bases and J by 9 bases, with 12 bases between them. The germline CDR1 and CDR2 sequences are ENHRY and SYGVKD. The CDR3 has 12 amino acids.

As concerns this clonotype: The final CDR3 position lacks the conserved phenylalanine or tryptophan, pointing to a likely read error. The gene calls are TRBV6-9 and TRBJ2-3, with D perhaps TRBD2 (6 bases). This CDR3 has 14 residues. Germline CDR1 is MNHGY and CDR2 is SVAAGI. Deletions cut 3 bases from V and 3 bases from J, with 10 bases between. The CDR3 loop reads CASSYTGETDTQYL. The DNA of the CDR3 is TGTGCCAGCAGTTACACGGGAGAAACAGATACGCAGTATCTT.

This clonotype was picked up many times. The genes are TRBV20-1 and TRBJ2-1, with D hard to call. The V and J ends lost 5 bases and 3 bases respectively, with 11 bases between them. Germline V CDR1 and CDR2: DFQATT, SNEGSKA (reference sequence). There are 13 residues in the CDR3. In DNA form, the CDR3 reads TGCAGTGCTGGCCCCCCCGGCTACAATGAGCAGTTCTTC. It specifies CSAGPPGYNEQFF.

This clonotype has at least ten counts. The genes are TRBV29-1 and TRBJ2-2; no reliable D call. This CDR3 comprises 15 residues. Germline-derived CDR1 and CDR2 are SQVTM and ANQGSEA. V shed 0 bases and J shed 1 base, with 9 bases lying between them. CDR3 DNA sequence: TGCAGCGTTGAAGATCGAGAGGTGAACACCGGGGAGCTGTTTTTT. Protein product: CSVEDREVNTGELFF.

This clonotype was found many times. The genes are TRBV12-3 or TRBV12-4 and TRBJ1-1; no reliable D call. The CDR3 sequence is 13 residues long. V lost 7 bases to trimming and J lost 3 bases, with 12 bases between them. The CDR3 DNA reads as TGTGCCAGCACCCTTGGGCAGGACACTGAAGCTTTCTTT. It translates to CASTLGQDTEAFF.

This clonotype was seen only a few times. A much larger clone is a single base away; this may be a read error. V usage is TRBV11-2 and J usage is TRBJ2-6; D uncertain. The CDR3 extends over 13 amino acids. Germline loops: CDR1 SGHAT, CDR2 FQNNGV. V lost 5 bases and J lost 2, with 4 bases in between. In DNA, the CDR3 is TGTGCCAGCAGCCTCCCTGGGGCCAACGTCCTGACTTTC. As protein: CASSLPGANVLTF. Full variable domain (remainder filled in from reference TRBV11-2 and TRBJ2-6): EAGVAQSPRYKIIEKRQSVAFWCNPISGHATLYWYQQILGQGPKLLIQFQNNGVVDDSQLPKDRFSAERLKGVDSTLKIQPAKLEDSAVYLCASSLPGANVLTFGAGSRLTVL.

The genes are TRBV6-1 and TRBJ2-2; D perhaps matches TRBD1 (6 bases). The V gene lost 7 bases and the J gene lost 8 bases, with 17 bases spanning the gap. The CDR3 loop spans 14 amino acids. CDR1 MNHNS and CDR2 SASEGT come from the germline V gene. CDR3 sequence (DNA): TGTGCCAGCAATACGGACAGAGGGGAGGGGGAGCTGTTTTTT. This sequence encodes CASNTDRGEGELFF.

By share, this clonotype ranks as medium-sized. This chain joins TRBV28 and TRBJ2-7; D gene uncertain. The V and J ends lost 3 bases and 3 bases respectively, with 6 bases between them. CDR1 and CDR2 (germline): MDHEN, SYDVKM. The length of the CDR3 is 12 residues. CDR3 DNA sequence: TGTGCCAGCAGTTTGACCCTCTACGAGCAGTACTTC. It codes for CASSLTLYEQYF.

At least ten counts were recorded for this clonotype. The chain employs TRBV20-1 and TRBJ2-2; TRBD2 aligns across 9 bases. Per germline, CDR1 DFQATT and CDR2 SNEGSKA (reference sequence). The CDR3 contains 21 residues. The ends lost 0 bases at V and 5 bases at J; junction bases unmatched: 22. The CDR3 region is CSARDPRRTVVAGVGTGELFF. The CDR3, as DNA: TGCAGTGCTAGAGATCCCCGCCGAACAGTAGTAGCGGGGGTGGGGACCGGGGAGCTGTTTTTT.

In regard to this clonotype: This may stem from a read error, because a much larger clone lies one nucleotide away. The chain recombines TRBV28 with TRBJ2-7; 7 bases are shared with TRBD2. CDR1 MDHEN and CDR2 SYDVKM come from the germline V gene. CDR3 size: 16 residues. CDR3 sequence (DNA): TGTGCCAGCCGTTTCTCGGTTGGCGGGAGTCTCCACGAGCAGTACTTC. This gives the protein CASRFSVGGSLHEQYF. Looking up the rest from reference TRBV28 and TRBJ2-7 gives the full variable domain: DVKVTQSSRYLVKRTGEKVFLECVQDMDHENMFWYRQDPGLGLRLIYFSYDVKMKEKGDIPEGYSVSREKKERFSLILESASTNQTSMYLCASRFSVGGSLHEQYFGPGTRLTVT.

This clonotype was detected ten times or more. Here the CDR3 reads CASSLVPEYEQYF. The CDR3, as DNA: TGTGCCAGCAGCTTAGTTCCGGAGTACGAGCAGTACTTC. This chain links TRBV7-9 with TRBJ2-7; the D is unclear. The V end was cut by 1 base, the J end by 4 bases, with 8 bases between. CDR3 length equals 13 residues. The germline V gene encodes CDR1 SEHNR and CDR2 FQNEAQ (reference sequence).

There are many counts of this clonotype. The genes are TRBV5-1 and TRBJ1-1; D ambiguous. V lost 4 bases to trimming and J lost 0 bases, with 7 bases between them. The CDR3 loop spans 13 amino acids. Per germline, CDR1 SGHRS and CDR2 YFSETQ. The CDR3 is CASSQNMNTEAFF. CDR3 DNA: TGCGCCAGCAGCCAAAACATGAACACTGAAGCTTTCTTT. The full variable domain, in which reference TRBV5-1 and TRBJ1-1 provide the parts outside the CDR3, is KAGVTQTPRYLIKTRGQQVTLSCSPISGHRSVSWYQQTPGQGLQFLFEYFSETQRNKGNFPGRFSGRQFSNSRSEMNVSTLELGDSALYLCASSQNMNTEAFFGQGTRLTVV.

This clonotype has a count of ten or more. This chain uses TRBV27 with TRBJ2-5, with 12 bases identical to TRBD1. V dropped 8 bases and J dropped 2; count of bases not matched to a gene: 6. CDR1 is MNHEY, CDR2 SMNVEV, per germline (reference sequence). The CDR3 runs to 15 residues. Here the CDR3 DNA reads TGTGCCAGCCGACCGGGACAGGGGGCGCAAGAGACCCAGTACTTC. Protein product: CASRPGQGAQETQYF.

This clonotype was seen ten or more times. The chain links TRBV20-1 to TRBJ2-1; no clear D gene. Germline values: CDR1 DFQATT, CDR2 SNEGSKA (reference sequence). This CDR3 contains 15 residues. V was clipped by 0 bases and J by 6 bases, with 15 bases between them. In nucleotides, the CDR3 is TGCAGTGCTAGAGACCATCTTCTCTGGGGCAATGAGCAGTTCTTC. This sequence encodes CSARDHLLWGNEQFF.

V is TRBV19 and J is TRBJ1-1; D gene uncertain. The CDR3 has 14 amino acids. The germline CDR1 and CDR2 sequences are LNHDA and SQIVND (reference sequence). Trimming took 5 bases from V and 5 from J, leaving 15 bases between them. In DNA form, the CDR3 reads TGTGCCAGTAGTTCTAGCGGGGTATTGACTGAAGCTTTCTTT. Translating gives CASSSSGVLTEAFF.

This clonotype occurred many times. With a much larger clone just one base away, this may be a read error. The rearrangement joins TRBV6-2 or TRBV6-3 to TRBJ2-2, with 8 bases aligning to TRBD2. This CDR3 is 13 amino acids long. Germline CDR1 and CDR2: MNHEY and SVGEGT. The junction had 4 bases not matched to a gene; V was cut back by 6 bases and J by 7 bases. The CDR3 sequence is CASSPGGYGELFF. DNA of the CDR3: TGTGCCAGCAGCCCGGGGGGGTACGGGGAGCTGTTTTTT.

This clonotype counts as medium-sized. J is TRBJ1-5 and V is TRBV20-1; D not resolved. The CDR3 is 13 residues long. Germline V gene data show CDR1 as DFQATT and CDR2 as SNEGSKA (reference sequence). V lost 1 base to trimming and J lost 1 base, with 5 bases between them. The CDR3 is CSARGPSNQPQHF. The CDR3 DNA reads as TGCAGTGCTAGAGGCCCAAGCAATCAGCCCCAGCATTTT.

There are many counts of this clonotype. The chain couples TRBV4-1 to TRBJ2-1, with D tentatively TRBD2 (6 bases). Per the germline V gene, CDR1 is MGHRA and CDR2 is YSYEKL. V was shortened by 3 bases and J by 9 bases, with 9 bases between the two germline ends. This CDR3 spans 12 amino acids. The CDR3 here is CASSQRDGEQFF. CDR3 coding DNA: TGCGCCAGCAGCCAGCGGGACGGTGAGCAGTTCTTC.

Concerning this clonotype: Germline and junction disagree at one end, which may indicate a read error. The V and J genes are TRBV7-6 and TRBJ1-1; D perhaps matches TRBD1 (5 bases). The CDR3 covers 15 residues. Germline CDR1 is SGHVS and CDR2 is FNYEAQ. The CDR3 sequence is CASSLASQEGTEAFF. For the CDR3, the DNA is TGTGCCAGCAGCTTAGCCTCCCAGGAGGGGACTGAAGCTTTCTTC.

This clonotype was recorded many times. This chain joins TRBV4-3 and TRBJ2-3, with D uncertain. V lost 0 bases and J 2 bases, leaving 9 bases between the germline ends. Germline V gene sequence: CDR1 LGHNA, CDR2 YSLEER. CDR3 length: 15 amino acids. CDR3: CASSQDRSYTDTQYF. The CDR3 bases are TGCGCCAGCAGCCAAGACAGGTCTTACACAGATACGCAGTATTTT.

In this sample, this clonotype turned up a few times. Since no conserved phenylalanine or tryptophan closes the CDR3, a read error is the likely cause. The chain employs TRBV19 and TRBJ1-2, with a tentative D call TRBD1 (5 bases). The CDR3 has 14 amino acids. Trimming pared 4 bases from V and 7 bases from J, leaving 16 bases between. Germline lookup yields CDR1 LNHDA and CDR2 SQIVND (reference sequence). The CDR3 nucleotides read TGTGCCAGTAGTACGCGACAGCCTGAGGCTGGCTACACCCTC. Translating gives CASSTRQPEAGYTL.

There are many counts of this clonotype. The V call is TRBV7-9, the J call TRBJ1-2, with 9 bases lining up with TRBD1. The CDR3 is 16 residues long. Trimming cost V 5 bases and J 7 bases; bases outside gene matches: 14. Germline V gene sequence: CDR1 SEHNR, CDR2 FQNEAQ (reference sequence). The CDR3 loop is CASSHPGTGPYSGYTF. CDR3 DNA: TGTGCCAGCAGCCACCCGGGGACAGGGCCCTACAGTGGCTACACCTTC.